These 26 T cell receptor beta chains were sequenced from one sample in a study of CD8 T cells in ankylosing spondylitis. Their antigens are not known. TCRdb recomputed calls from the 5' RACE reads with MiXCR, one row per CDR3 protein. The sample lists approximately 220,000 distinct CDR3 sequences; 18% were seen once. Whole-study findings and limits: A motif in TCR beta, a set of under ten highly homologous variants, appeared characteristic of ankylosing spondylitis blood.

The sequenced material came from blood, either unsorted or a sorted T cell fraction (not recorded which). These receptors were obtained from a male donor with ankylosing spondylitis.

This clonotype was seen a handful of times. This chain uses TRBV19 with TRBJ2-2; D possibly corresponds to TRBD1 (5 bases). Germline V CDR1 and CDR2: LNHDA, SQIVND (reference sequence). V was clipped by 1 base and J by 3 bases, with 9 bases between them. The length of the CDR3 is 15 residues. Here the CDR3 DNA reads TGTGCCAGTAGTATAGTAAGGGGCGACACCGGGGAGCTGTTTTTT. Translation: CASSIVRGDTGELFF.

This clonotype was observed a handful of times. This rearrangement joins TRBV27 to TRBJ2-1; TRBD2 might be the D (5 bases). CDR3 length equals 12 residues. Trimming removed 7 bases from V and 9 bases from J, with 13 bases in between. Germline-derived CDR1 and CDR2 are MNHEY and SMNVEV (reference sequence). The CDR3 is CASNHRGGEQFF. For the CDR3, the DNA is TGTGCCAGCAATCACCGAGGAGGTGAGCAGTTCTTC.

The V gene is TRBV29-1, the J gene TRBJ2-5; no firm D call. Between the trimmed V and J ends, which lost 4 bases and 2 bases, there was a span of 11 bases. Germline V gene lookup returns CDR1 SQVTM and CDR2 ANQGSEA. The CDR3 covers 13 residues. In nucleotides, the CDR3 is TGCAGCGTTGTAATAGGGCTACAAGAGACCCAGTACTTC. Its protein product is CSVVIGLQETQYF.

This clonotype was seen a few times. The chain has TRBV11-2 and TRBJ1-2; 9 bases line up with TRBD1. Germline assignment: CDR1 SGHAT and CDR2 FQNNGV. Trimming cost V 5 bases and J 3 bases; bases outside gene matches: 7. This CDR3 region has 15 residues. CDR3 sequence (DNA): TGTGCCAGCAGCCTTCCGGGACAGGGAGACTATGGCTACACCTTC. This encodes CASSLPGQGDYGYTF.

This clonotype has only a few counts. The CDR3 DNA follows: TGCGCCAGCAGCCAAGACCGGACAGGGGACACTGAAGCTTTCTTT. Its protein product is CASSQDRTGDTEAFF. J is TRBJ1-1 and V is TRBV4-1; TRBD1 aligns across 9 bases. Germline V CDR1 and CDR2: MGHRA, YSYEKL. The CDR3 covers 15 residues. The ends lost 0 bases at V and 3 bases at J; junction bases unmatched: 2.

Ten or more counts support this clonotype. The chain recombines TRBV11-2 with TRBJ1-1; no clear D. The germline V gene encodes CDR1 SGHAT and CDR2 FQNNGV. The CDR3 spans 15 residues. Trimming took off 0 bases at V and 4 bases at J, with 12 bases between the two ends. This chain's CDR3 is CASSLDRAGFTEAFF. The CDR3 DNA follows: TGTGCCAGCAGCTTAGATCGGGCGGGGTTCACTGAAGCTTTCTTT.

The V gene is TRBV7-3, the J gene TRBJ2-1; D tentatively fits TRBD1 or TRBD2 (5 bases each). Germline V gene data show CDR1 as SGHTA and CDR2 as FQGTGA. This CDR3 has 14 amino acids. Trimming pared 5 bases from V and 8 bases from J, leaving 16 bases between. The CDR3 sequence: CASSAGTVGYEQFF. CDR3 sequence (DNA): TGTGCCAGCAGCGCAGGGACGGTTGGTTATGAGCAGTTCTTC.

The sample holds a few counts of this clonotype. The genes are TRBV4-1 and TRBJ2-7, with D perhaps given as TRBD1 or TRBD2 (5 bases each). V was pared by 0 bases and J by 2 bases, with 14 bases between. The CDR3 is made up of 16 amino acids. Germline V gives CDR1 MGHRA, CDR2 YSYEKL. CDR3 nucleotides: TGCGCCAGCAGCCAAGATCACACGGGACGGACCTACGAGCAGTACTTC. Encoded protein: CASSQDHTGRTYEQYF.

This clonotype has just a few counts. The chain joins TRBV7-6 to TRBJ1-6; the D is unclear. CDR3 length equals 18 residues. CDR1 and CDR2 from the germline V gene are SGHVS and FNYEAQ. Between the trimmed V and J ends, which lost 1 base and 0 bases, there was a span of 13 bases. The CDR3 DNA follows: TGTGCCAGCAGCTTAGGGTGGGCAGGCAGCTCCTATAATTCACCCCTCCACTTT. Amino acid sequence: CASSLGWAGSSYNSPLHF.

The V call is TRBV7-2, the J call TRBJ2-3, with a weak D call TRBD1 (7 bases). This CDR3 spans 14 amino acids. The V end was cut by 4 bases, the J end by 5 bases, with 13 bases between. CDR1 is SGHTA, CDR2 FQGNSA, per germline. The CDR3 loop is CASSSGGGGDTQYF. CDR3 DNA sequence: TGTGCCAGCAGCTCAGGGGGAGGTGGAGATACGCAGTATTTT.

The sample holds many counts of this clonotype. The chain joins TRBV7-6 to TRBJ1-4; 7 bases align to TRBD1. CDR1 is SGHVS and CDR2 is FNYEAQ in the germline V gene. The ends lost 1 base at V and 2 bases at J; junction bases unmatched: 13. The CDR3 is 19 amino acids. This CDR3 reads CASSLVPLTTGSTNEKLFF. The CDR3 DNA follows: TGTGCCAGCAGCTTAGTTCCCCTGACGACAGGGTCTACTAATGAAAAACTGTTTTTT.

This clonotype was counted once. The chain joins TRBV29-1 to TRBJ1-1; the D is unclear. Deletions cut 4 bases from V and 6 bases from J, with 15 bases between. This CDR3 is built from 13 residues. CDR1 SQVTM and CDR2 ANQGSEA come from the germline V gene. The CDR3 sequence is CSVAVGSHPEAFF. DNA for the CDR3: TGCAGCGTTGCGGTGGGGTCACACCCTGAAGCTTTCTTT.

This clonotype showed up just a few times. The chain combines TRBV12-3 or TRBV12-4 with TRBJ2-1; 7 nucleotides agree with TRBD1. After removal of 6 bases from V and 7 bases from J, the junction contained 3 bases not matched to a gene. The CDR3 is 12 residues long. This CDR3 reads CASSQTGNEQFF. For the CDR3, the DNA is TGTGCCAGCAGCCAGACAGGGAATGAGCAGTTCTTC.

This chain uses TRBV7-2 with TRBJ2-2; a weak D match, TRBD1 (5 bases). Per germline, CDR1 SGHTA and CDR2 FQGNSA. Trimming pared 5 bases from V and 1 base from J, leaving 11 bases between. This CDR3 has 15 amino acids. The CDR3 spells CASSPGWGNTGELFF. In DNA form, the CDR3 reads TGTGCCAGCAGCCCAGGGTGGGGGAACACCGGGGAGCTGTTTTTT.

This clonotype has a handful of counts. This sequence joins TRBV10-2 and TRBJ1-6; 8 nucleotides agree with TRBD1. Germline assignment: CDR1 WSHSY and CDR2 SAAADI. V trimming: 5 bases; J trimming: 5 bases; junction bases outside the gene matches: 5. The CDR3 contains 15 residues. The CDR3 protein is CASSYDRGNNSPLHF. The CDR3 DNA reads TGCGCCAGCAGTTACGACAGGGGTAATAATTCACCCCTCCACTTT.

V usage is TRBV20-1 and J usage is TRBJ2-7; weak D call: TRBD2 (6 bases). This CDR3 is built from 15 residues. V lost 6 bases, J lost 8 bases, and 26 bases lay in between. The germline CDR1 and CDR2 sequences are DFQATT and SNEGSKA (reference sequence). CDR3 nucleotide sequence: TGCAGTGCCCCCTCGTTCCAGGACGGGGGTGGTAAGCAGTACTTC. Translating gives CSAPSFQDGGGKQYF.

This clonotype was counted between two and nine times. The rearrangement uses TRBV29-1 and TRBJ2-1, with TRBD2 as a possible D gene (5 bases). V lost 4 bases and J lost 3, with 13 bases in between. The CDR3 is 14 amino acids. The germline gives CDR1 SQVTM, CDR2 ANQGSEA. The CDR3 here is CSVGRAENYNEQFF. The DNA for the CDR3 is TGCAGCGTTGGGCGGGCAGAGAACTACAATGAGCAGTTCTTC.

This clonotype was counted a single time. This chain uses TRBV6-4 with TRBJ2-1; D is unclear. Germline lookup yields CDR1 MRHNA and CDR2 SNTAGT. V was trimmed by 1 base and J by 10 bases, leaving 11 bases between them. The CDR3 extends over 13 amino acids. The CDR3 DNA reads TGTGCCAGCAGTGACTATGGGGTAGGAGAGCAGTTCTTC. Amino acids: CASSDYGVGEQFF.

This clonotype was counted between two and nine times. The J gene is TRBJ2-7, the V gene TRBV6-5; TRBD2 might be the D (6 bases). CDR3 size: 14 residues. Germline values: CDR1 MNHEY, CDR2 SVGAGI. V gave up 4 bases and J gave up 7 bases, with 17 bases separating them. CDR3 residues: CASSFRDSGFEQYF. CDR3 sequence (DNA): TGTGCCAGCAGTTTTCGGGACTCCGGCTTTGAGCAGTACTTC.

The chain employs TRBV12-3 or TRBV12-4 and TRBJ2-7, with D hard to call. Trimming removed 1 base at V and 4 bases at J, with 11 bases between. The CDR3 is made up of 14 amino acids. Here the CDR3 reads CASSLEKGLYEQYF. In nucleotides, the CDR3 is TGTGCCAGCAGTTTAGAGAAGGGATTGTACGAGCAGTACTTC.

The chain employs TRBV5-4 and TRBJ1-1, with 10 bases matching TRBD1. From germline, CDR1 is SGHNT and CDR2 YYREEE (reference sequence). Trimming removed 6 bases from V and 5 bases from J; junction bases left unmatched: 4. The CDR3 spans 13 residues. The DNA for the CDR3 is TGTGCCAGCACCAGGACAGGGGGAACTGAAGCTTTCTTT. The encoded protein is CASTRTGGTEAFF.

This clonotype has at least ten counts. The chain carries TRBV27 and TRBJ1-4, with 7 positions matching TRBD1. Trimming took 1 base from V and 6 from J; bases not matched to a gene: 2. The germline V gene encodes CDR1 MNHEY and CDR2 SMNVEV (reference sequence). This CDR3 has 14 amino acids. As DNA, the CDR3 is TGTGCCAGCAGTTTATTAGGGGGCGATGAAAAACTGTTTTTT. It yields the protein CASSLLGGDEKLFF.

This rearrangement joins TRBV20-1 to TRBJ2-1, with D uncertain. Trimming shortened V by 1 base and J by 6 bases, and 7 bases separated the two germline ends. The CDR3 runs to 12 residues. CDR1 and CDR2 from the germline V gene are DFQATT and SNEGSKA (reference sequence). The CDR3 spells CSARGSRNEQFF. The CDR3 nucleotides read TGCAGTGCTAGAGGATCGCGCAATGAGCAGTTCTTC.

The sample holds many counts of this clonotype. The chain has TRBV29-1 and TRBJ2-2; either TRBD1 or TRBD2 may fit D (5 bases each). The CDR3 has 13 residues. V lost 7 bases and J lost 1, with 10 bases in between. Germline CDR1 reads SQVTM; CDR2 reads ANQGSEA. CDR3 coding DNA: TGCAGCGCCCCTGGGGGGAACACCGGGGAGCTGTTTTTT. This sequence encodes CSAPGGNTGELFF.

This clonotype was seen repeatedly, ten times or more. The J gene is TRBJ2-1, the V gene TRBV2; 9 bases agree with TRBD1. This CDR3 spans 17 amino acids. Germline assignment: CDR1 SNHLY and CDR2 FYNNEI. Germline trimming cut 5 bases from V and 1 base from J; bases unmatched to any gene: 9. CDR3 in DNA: TGTGCCAGCAGTCGCCCCACAGGGGGCCGTTCCTACAATGAGCAGTTCTTC. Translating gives CASSRPTGGRSYNEQFF.

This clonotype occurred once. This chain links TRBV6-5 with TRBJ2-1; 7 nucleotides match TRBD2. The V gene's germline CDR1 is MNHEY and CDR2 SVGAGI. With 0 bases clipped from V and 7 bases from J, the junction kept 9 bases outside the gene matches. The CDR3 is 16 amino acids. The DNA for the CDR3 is TGTGCCAGCAGTTACTCGAGAGGGACTAAGAAGAATGAGCAGTTCTTC. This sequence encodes CASSYSRGTKKNEQFF.